This TCR beta chain was sequenced during a study of a mutant IDH1 vaccine in newly diagnosed glioma. In the study overall: An approximately 62% male, approximately 40% female split and a mean age of around 41 years characterized treated patients. Patients previously underwent radiotherapy, temozolomide, or both, and most underwent both.

Only in-frame clones appear in the TCRdb table, and some are missing; sequencing was by immunoSEQ multiplex PCR. The sample lists 65,000 to 70,000 clones, about 86% occurring once. Germline loops: CDR1 SGHRS, CDR2 YFSETQ. Trimming removed 1 base at V and 4 bases at J, with 15 bases between. The CDR3 contains 16 residues. Documented time point: baseline, week 1 (first vaccination visit). The treatment: pre-vaccination baseline after standard-of-care therapy. The sample in question was PBMCs, obtained from a glioma patient treated with radiotherapy, temozolomide or both. The V call is TRBV5-1, the J call TRBJ2-1, with D possibly TRBD2 on 6 matching bases. The receptor's source is a man in his thirties or forties with glioma. CDR3 DNA: TGCGCCAGCAGCTTGAGATCGGAGGGCCTTTACAATGAGCAGTTCTTC. This translates into CASSLRSEGLYNEQFF.